These T cell receptor beta chains were read from a single sample in a study of blood T cell repertoires in COVID-19. Repertoires were generated with immunoSEQ multiplex PCR, while TCRdb's copy carries only in-frame clones and drops some. The data contain 440,000 or so clones, 70% to 90% of them seen just once; the ten biggest clones take up roughly 1.5%. The source material was peripheral blood. The receptors were gathered from a woman in her thirties or forties with COVID-19, enrolled during active disease. The CDR3 runs from the conserved cysteine through the conserved F or W. The D gene is left open where the match is weak. Only some rows state a clone size, as once, few, many or a class for expanded clones.

size	J	D	V	CDR3	DNA
.	TRBJ2-1	.	TRBV5-3	CARSSPWRDNEQFF	TGTGCCAGAAGCTCCCCGTGGAGGGACAATGAGCAGTTCTTC
.	TRBJ2-7	TRBD1	TRBV7-9	CASSSPGTGSLEQYF	TGTGCCAGCAGCTCCCCAGGGACAGGATCCCTCGAGCAGTACTTC
.	TRBJ2-1	TRBD1	TRBV6-5	CASSRTGGLPNEQFF	TGTGCCAGCAGTCGAACAGGGGGCTTGCCCAATGAGCAGTTCTTC
.	TRBJ2-5	.	TRBV7-3	CASSQLGGGQETQYF	TGTGCCAGCAGCCAACTGGGGGGAGGACAAGAGACCCAGTACTTC
.	TRBJ1-6	.	TRBV3-1/TRBV3-2	CASSVQGRRINSPLHF	TGTGCCAGCAGCGTACAGGGTAGGCGGATTAATTCACCCCTCCACTTT
.	TRBJ1-2	.	TRBV11-2	CASSPWVARVLNYGYTF	TGTGCCAGCAGCCCCTGGGTGGCTCGGGTCTTAAACTATGGCTACACCTTC
.	TRBJ1-6	TRBD1	TRBV30	CAWSTTGADSPLHF	TGTGCCTGGAGCACAACAGGGGCCGATTCACCCCTCCACTTT
.	TRBJ2-3	TRBD1	TRBV7-2	CASSIYRGRFIDTQYF	TGTGCCAGCAGCATATACAGGGGGCGATTCATAGATACGCAGTATTTT
.	TRBJ1-2	.	TRBV2	CASSEGVTMDTF	TGTGCCAGCAGTGAAGGGGTCACTATGGACACCTTC
.	TRBJ2-7	.	TRBV20-1	CSVEDEQYF	TGCAGTGTGGAGGACGAGCAGTACTTC
once	TRBJ1-5	TRBD1	TRBV27	CASSLRRGLGNSNQPQHF	TGTGCCAGCAGTTTGCGCAGGGGGCTCGGAAATAGCAATCAGCCCCAGCATTTT
.	TRBJ2-7	.	TRBV6-5	CASGRSGSSYEQYF	TGTGCCAGCGGAAGGTCAGGTAGCTCCTACGAGCAGTACTTC
.	TRBJ1-6	TRBD1	TRBV7-9	CASSLEGTGNSPLHF	TGTGCCAGCAGCTTAGAAGGGACAGGGAATTCACCCCTCCACTTT
.	TRBJ2-1	TRBD1	TRBV11-3	CASSLEGTGAYNEQFF	TGTGCCAGCAGCTTAGAGGGGACAGGGGCTTACAATGAGCAGTTCTTC
.	TRBJ1-5	.	TRBV28	CASSTRQTYQPQHF	TGTGCCAGCAGTACACGACAGACTTATCAGCCCCAGCATTTT
once	TRBJ2-2	.	TRBV19	CASSTKAANTGELFF	TGTGCCAGTAGTACGAAAGCGGCTAACACCGGGGAGCTGTTTTTT
few	TRBJ2-2	.	TRBV30	CAWSGRTDTGELFF	TGTGCCTGGAGTGGGCGGACTGACACCGGGGAGCTGTTTTTT
.	TRBJ2-1	TRBD1	TRBV6-5	CASSSTGGIHNEQFF	TGTGCCAGCAGTTCGACAGGGGGGATCCACAATGAGCAGTTCTTC
.	TRBJ2-7	TRBD1	TRBV30	CATNPGTGFYEQYF	TGTGCCACCAACCCCGGGACAGGGTTCTACGAGCAGTACTTC
.	TRBJ2-7	.	TRBV12-5	CASGRPGASGGDEQYF	TGTGCTAGTGGCAGGCCCGGGGCCTCCGGGGGAGACGAGCAGTACTTC
many	TRBJ2-7	TRBD1	TRBV4-2	CASSPSGTDSYEQYF	TGTGCCAGCAGCCCCTCCGGGACAGACTCCTACGAGCAGTACTTC
.	TRBJ2-1	.	TRBV2	CASSGAGLSSYNEQFF	TGTGCCAGCAGTGGGGCGGGGTTAAGCTCCTACAATGAGCAGTTCTTC